This TCR beta chain was recovered during a study of T cell clones after liver transplantation. Study as a whole: TCRbeta sequencing after a pre-transplant mixed lymphocyte reaction identified graft-donor-reactive clones, later tracked in post-transplant blood. Third-party-reactive TCRbeta sequences from pre-transplant mixed lymphocyte reactions served as antigen-independent comparators. Until 12-24 months post-transplant, subjects got standard immunosuppression and no induction. Timepoints were pre-transplant, pre-withdrawal, and after withdrawal was completed or failed.

This table comes from immunoSEQ multiplex PCR, and its TCRdb copy is limited to in-frame clones, with some not included. The sample carries roughly 73,000 clones, about four fifths recorded once. CDR3 length equals 13 residues. Trimming took 6 bases from V and 3 from J, leaving 11 bases between them. Looked up from germline, CDR1 is SGHTA and CDR2 is FQGNSA. The source is a human donor who received a liver transplant. This chain links TRBV7-2 with TRBJ1-1; D is possibly TRBD1 (6 bases). The sample in question was CD4+ T cells from blood, obtained before liver transplant. The CDR3 nucleotides are TGTGCCAGCAGTCCACAGGGTTACACTGAAGCTTTCTTT. Protein: CASSPQGYTEAFF.